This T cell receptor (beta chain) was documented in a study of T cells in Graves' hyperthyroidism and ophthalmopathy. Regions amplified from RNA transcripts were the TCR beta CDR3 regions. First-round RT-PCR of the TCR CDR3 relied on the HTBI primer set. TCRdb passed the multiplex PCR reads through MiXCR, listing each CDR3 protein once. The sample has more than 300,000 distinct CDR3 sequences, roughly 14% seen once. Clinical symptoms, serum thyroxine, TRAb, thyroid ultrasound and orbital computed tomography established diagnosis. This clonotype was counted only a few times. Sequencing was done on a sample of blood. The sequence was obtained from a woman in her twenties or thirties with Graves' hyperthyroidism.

The CDR3 sequence: CASSADRSNQPQHF. CDR3 DNA: TGTGCCAGTAGTGCGGACAGGAGCAATCAGCCCCAGCATTTT. The chain has TRBV19 and TRBJ1-5; 7 bases map to TRBD1. Trimming removed 5 bases from V and 1 base from J; junction bases left unmatched: 2. CDR1 LNHDA and CDR2 SQIVND come from the germline V gene (reference sequence). CDR3 length: 14 residues.